A single count supports the clone carrying this TCR beta chain. The sample belongs to a study of T cell responses to AZD1222 COVID-19 vaccine. The assay was immunoSEQ multiplex PCR, and TCRdb's table has in-frame clones only and misses some. The sample includes more than 85,000 clones, approximately 91% of them seen just once. CDR1 and CDR2 from the germline V gene are MRHNA and SNTAGT. Trimming removed 7 bases from V and 1 base from J; junction bases left unmatched: 10. This CDR3 comprises 16 residues. The starting material was peripheral blood, obtained 28 days after the second AZD1222 dose. This chain uses TRBV6-4 with TRBJ2-3, with TRBD2 identical over 8 bases. The sequence was collected from an adult who received the AZD1222 COVID-19 vaccine. CDR3 loop: CASTFSSGIGTDTQYF. CDR3 DNA sequence: TGTGCCAGCACCTTTAGTAGCGGGATTGGCACAGATACGCAGTATTTT.